The rows below give T cell receptor beta chains drawn from one sample of a study of blood T cell repertoires in COVID-19. This table comes from immunoSEQ multiplex PCR, and its TCRdb copy is limited to in-frame clones, with some not included. The data show around 240,000 clones, with 75% to 85% seen just once and just under 7.5% held by the top ten. Sequencing used peripheral blood. Every receptor here comes from a woman aged 45-59 years with acute or convalescent COVID-19. Both conserved end residues are part of each CDR3. The D gene is left open where the match is weak. Expanded clones are given a class, and other clones once, few, many or no size at all.

v_call	clone_size	j_call	d_call	cdr3_aa	cdr3_nt
TRBV6-5	NA	TRBJ2-1	NA	CASSLYNEQFF	TGTGCCAGCAGTCTCTACAATGAGCAGTTCTTC
TRBV28	few	TRBJ2-1	TRBD2	CASSLRGAQNEQFF	TGTGCCAGCAGTCTGCGGGGGGCGCAGAATGAGCAGTTCTTC
TRBV2	NA	TRBJ2-7	TRBD1	CASIPGTGGFYEQYF	TGTGCCAGCATCCCCGGGACAGGGGGCTTCTACGAGCAGTACTTC
TRBV5-1	NA	TRBJ2-1	TRBD2	CASSLGIGGSSYNEQFF	TGCGCCAGCAGCTTGGGAATTGGCGGGAGCTCCTACAATGAGCAGTTCTTC
TRBV27	NA	TRBJ1-4	NA	CASGRTVEKLFF	TGTGCCAGCGGAAGGACAGTTGAAAAACTGTTTTTT
TRBV21-1	NA	TRBJ1-1	NA	CASSKSTNTEAFF	TGTGCCAGCAGCAAATCGACTAACACTGAAGCTTTCTTT
TRBV11-2	NA	TRBJ2-3	NA	CASGQVAAGTDTQYF	TGTGCCAGCGGGCAAGTCGCAGCGGGCACAGATACGCAGTATTTT
TRBV11-2	NA	TRBJ2-5	NA	CASSQVPETQYF	TGTGCCAGCAGCCAGGTCCCTGAGACCCAGTACTTC
TRBV5-4	once	TRBJ1-1	TRBD1	CASSRDRWNTEAFF	TGTGCCAGCAGCAGGGACAGATGGAACACTGAAGCTTTCTTT
TRBV27	NA	TRBJ1-1	TRBD1	CASRPQGGKNEAFF	TGTGCCAGCAGGCCCCAGGGGGGTAAGAATGAAGCTTTCTTT
TRBV6-6	NA	TRBJ2-5	NA	CASSYSITSGGETQYF	TGTGCCAGCAGTTACTCTATTACTAGTGGCGGTGAGACCCAGTACTTC
TRBV30	NA	TRBJ2-3	NA	CAWARGTDTQYF	TGTGCCTGGGCCAGGGGCACAGATACGCAGTATTTT
TRBV30	NA	TRBJ2-6	NA	CAWRWGPGANVLTF	TGTGCCTGGAGATGGGGGCCTGGGGCCAACGTCCTGACTTTC
TRBV9	NA	TRBJ1-2	TRBD1	CASSARELGQNFNYGYTF	TGTGCCAGCAGCGCCCGGGAGCTGGGACAGAACTTTAACTATGGCTACACCTTC
TRBV3-1/TRBV3-2	NA	TRBJ2-5	NA	CASSWGKQGRETQYF	TGTGCCAGCAGCTGGGGGAAACAGGGTCGAGAGACCCAGTACTTC
TRBV12-2	NA	TRBJ2-1	NA	CASRLERGCRGGRCIEQFF	TGTGCAAGTCGCTTAGAAAGAGGGTGTCGCGGAGGGAGATGTATTGAGCAGTTCTTC
TRBV6-5	NA	TRBJ1-2	NA	CASTPTANYGYTF	TGTGCCAGCACCCCGACAGCTAACTATGGCTACACCTTC
TRBV28	NA	TRBJ2-5	TRBD2	CASTMSGGQETQYF	TGTGCCAGCACCATGTCGGGGGGGCAAGAGACCCAGTACTTC
TRBV10-3	once	TRBJ2-7	TRBD2	CAISRGASGSEQYF	TGTGCCATCAGCCGAGGGGCTAGCGGGAGCGAGCAGTACTTC
TRBV7-8	NA	TRBJ1-3	NA	CASSLGTFGNTIYF	TGTGCCAGCAGCTTGGGGACATTCGGAAACACCATATATTTT
TRBV6-1	NA	TRBJ2-7	NA	CASSDRGYEQYF	TGTGCCAGCAGCGATCGCGGATACGAGCAGTACTTC
TRBV6-5	few	TRBJ2-2	TRBD1	CASTRQGKSGELFF	TGTGCCAGCACCCGACAGGGGAAATCCGGGGAGCTGTTTTTT
TRBV6-2/TRBV6-3	NA	TRBJ1-6	TRBD1	CASSAGTGPYNSPLHF	TGTGCCAGCAGTGCCGGGACAGGGCCCTATAATTCACCCCTCCACTTT
TRBV3-1/TRBV3-2	few	TRBJ2-5	TRBD2	CASSGTTSPQETQYF	TGTGCCAGCAGCGGAACGACTAGCCCGCAAGAGACCCAGTACTTC
TRBV7-9	NA	TRBJ1-3	NA	CASSLGAGSGNTIYF	TGTGCCAGCAGCTTAGGTGCGGGCTCTGGAAACACCATATATTTT
TRBV28	NA	TRBJ2-7	NA	CASSLRLAYEQYF	TGTGCCAGCAGTTTACGTCTCGCCTACGAGCAGTACTTC
TRBV27	NA	TRBJ2-5	TRBD2	CASSFWGGQETQYF	TGTGCCAGCAGTTTTTGGGGGGGGCAAGAGACCCAGTACTTC
TRBV2	once	TRBJ1-1	NA	CASSRTEANTEAFF	TGTGCCAGCAGTCGGACGGAGGCGAACACTGAAGCTTTCTTT
TRBV4-1	NA	TRBJ1-5	NA	CASSQDGGRGQPQHF	TGCGCCAGCAGCCAAGACGGGGGAAGGGGTCAGCCCCAGCATTTT
TRBV5-5	NA	TRBJ2-7	NA	CASSLTENSYEQYF	TGTGCCAGCAGCTTGACAGAAAACTCCTACGAGCAGTACTTC
TRBV5-6	NA	TRBJ2-7	NA	CASSFLRAPYEQYF	TGTGCCAGCAGCTTTTTGCGGGCCCCCTACGAGCAGTACTTC
TRBV14	NA	TRBJ1-5	NA	CASSQDPRAPQHF	TGTGCCAGCAGCCAAGATCCCCGAGCGCCCCAGCATTTT
TRBV2	few	TRBJ1-2	TRBD1	CASSVRTGFSGYTF	TGTGCCAGCAGTGTCAGGACAGGGTTCTCTGGCTACACCTTC
TRBV28	many	TRBJ1-6	NA	CASSLSAGEGSPLHF	TGTGCCAGCAGTTTATCGGCAGGGGAAGGCTCACCCCTCCACTTT
TRBV19	NA	TRBJ2-2	NA	CASSIGTGELFF	TGTGCCAGTAGTATCGGGACCGGGGAGCTGTTTTTT
TRBV15	few	TRBJ1-1	TRBD1	CATSRTGMNTEAFF	TGTGCCACCAGTAGGACAGGGATGAACACTGAAGCTTTCTTT